The entry that follows covers one TCR beta chain sequence. Its cognate antigen has yet to be identified. No much larger clone exists at a distance of one base, and base qualities are not known. These data originate in a study of TIL therapy for anti-PD-1-resistant metastatic lung cancer (dated by TCRdb to about 2021). About the investigation overall: Enrolled patients had a median age of about 53 years (range 38-75) and a median tumor PD-L1 proportion score of less than 7%. Clonotypes were tracked across tumor, expanded TIL product and serial blood samples by T cell receptor beta sequencing of tumor and peripheral blood. A median non-synonymous tumor mutation burden of around 1.5 mutations per megabase was determined across the cohort by whole-exome sequencing. The cohort was predominantly lung adenocarcinoma, with a handful of EGFR-mutant and two ALK-rearranged tumors, and half of patients were current or former smokers.

The immunoSEQ v3 hsTCRB kit was used to amplify TCR beta CDR3 regions from genomic DNA through bias-controlled multiplex PCR. TCR libraries were sequenced on an Illumina NextSeq 500 to around 1.8 million read pairs for survey level or about 5-6 million for deep level. The authors processed their data as follows. The immunoSEQ Analyzer software assigned V, D and J genes, filtered out non-productive sequences, and reported clonality. To compare repertoires between infused TIL and blood, productive Simpson clonality was used along with the Morisita overlap index of productive TRB rearrangements. The table was pulled from immuneACCESS by TCRdb, which kept in-frame rearrangements only. Such tables lose some clones; where checked, under half of the loss comes from unresolved V genes, and the rest has no known cause. Clonal size and the V and J genes are those of that table, whereas D and trimming came from the DNA. The sample profile shows roughly 92,000 clones; around 71% of them were found once. About a tenth of the sample lies in the top ten.

Including the terminal cysteine and phenylalanine, the CDR3 comprises 15 residues. Of the read, only the CDR3 DNA is kept; its 45 bases are in frame from base 1. The V end loses 3 bases and the J end loses 0 bases, and a stretch of 9 bases separates them. Based on the germline V gene, the CDR1 and CDR2 sequences are MNHNS and SASEGT. The sample's time point label is to be understood as: pre-treatment sample, taken before nivolumab and TIL therapy. Baseline tumor samples were excised metastases, mostly pleural nodules or supraclavicular lymph nodes, from the same resection used to grow TIL. Tumors were harvested before any PD-1/PD-L1 blockade; patients then received nivolumab, and those progressing received lymphodepletion, expanded TIL infusion and IL-2. Adults with stage 4 NSCLC were enrolled from 2017 to early 2020 in a dual-center phase I trial. Samples were obtained from a single-arm, open-label phase I trial in which tumor-infiltrating lymphocyte therapy with nivolumab was evaluated in advanced non-small cell lung cancer. Portions of each resected tumor were snap-frozen in liquid nitrogen and stored at -80 °C. Tumor regions of interest were selected on H&E sections by laser-capture macrodissection, were pulverized into 15 mg aliquots, and were extracted with Qiagen Allprep kits.

Overall study results and their limits: Higher clonality and lower diversity were observed in expanded TIL cultures than in baseline intratumoral T cells (median clonality roughly 6.3% vs 31%, p < 0.0001). The study protocol defined all tumor marker inferences as exploratory. Because the cohort was highly selected, with more treatment-naive, never-smoker and oncogene-addicted patients than is typical, generalizability is limited. TIL culture showed high clonal turnover, with many enriched product clones undetected in the baseline tumor, suggesting clonal contraction rather than faithful expansion.

This chain joins TRBV6-1 to TRBJ1-5, with no reliable assignment of the D segment. The source of this sequence is a person between 25 and 80 years old with non-small cell lung cancer. The source material was tumor tissue, sampled at baseline. The bases read TGTGCCAGCAGTGACCTTTACATTAGCAATCAGCCCCAGCATTTT. Translation gives CASSDLYISNQPQHF.